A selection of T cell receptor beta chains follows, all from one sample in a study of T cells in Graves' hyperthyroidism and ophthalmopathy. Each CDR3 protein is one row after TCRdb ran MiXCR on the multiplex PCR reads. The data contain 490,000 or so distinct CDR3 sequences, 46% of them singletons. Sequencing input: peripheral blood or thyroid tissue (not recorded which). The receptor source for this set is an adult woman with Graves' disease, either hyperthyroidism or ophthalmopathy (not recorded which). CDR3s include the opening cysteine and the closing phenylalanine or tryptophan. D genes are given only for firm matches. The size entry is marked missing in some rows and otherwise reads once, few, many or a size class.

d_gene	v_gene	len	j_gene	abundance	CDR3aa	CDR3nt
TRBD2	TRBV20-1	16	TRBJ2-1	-	CSARVWRGIGYNEQFF	TGCAGTGCTAGAGTGTGGCGGGGGATCGGTTACAATGAGCAGTTCTTC
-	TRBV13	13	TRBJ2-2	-	CASSLEHRRELFF	TGTGCCAGCAGTCTAGAACATAGGAGGGAGCTGTTTTTT
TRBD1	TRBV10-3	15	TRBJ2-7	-	CAIRKSGTGGGEQYF	TGTGCCATCAGAAAATCCGGGACAGGGGGCGGCGAGCAGTACTTC
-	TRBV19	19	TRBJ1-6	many	CASSLRQDRYARIDSPLHF	TGTGCCAGTAGTCTAAGACAGGACCGATATGCGCGGATTGATTCACCCCTCCACTTT
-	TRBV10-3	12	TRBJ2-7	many	CAISDNSYEQYF	TGTGCCATCAGTGATAACTCCTACGAGCAGTACTTC
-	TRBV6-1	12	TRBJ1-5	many	CASRASNQPQHF	TGTGCCAGCAGGGCGAGCAATCAGCCCCAGCATTTT
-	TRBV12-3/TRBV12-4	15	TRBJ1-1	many	CASSFNPGHGPEAFF	TGTGCCAGCAGTTTTAATCCGGGACACGGGCCTGAAGCTTTCTTT
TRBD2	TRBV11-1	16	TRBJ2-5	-	CASSLGGLAGVVTQYF	TGTGCCAGCAGCTTAGGGGGACTAGCGGGAGTGGTGACCCAGTACTTC
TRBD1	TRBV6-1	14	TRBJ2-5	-	CASSEPGQLGTQYF	TGTGCCAGCAGTGAACCGGGACAGCTAGGGACCCAGTACTTC
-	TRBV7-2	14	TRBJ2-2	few	CASSRAEPGRELFF	TGTGCCAGCAGCCGTGCCGAACCGGGAAGGGAGCTGTTTTTT
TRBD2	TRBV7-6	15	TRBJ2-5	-	CASSTWTSPEETQYF	TGTGCCAGCAGCACCTGGACTAGCCCCGAAGAGACCCAGTACTTC